Included here is one T cell receptor (beta chain) sequence, with context. TCRB transcripts that were expressed got sequenced, as all of the isolated RNA had been reverse transcribed. Using immunoSEQ multiplex PCR, the repertoire was profiled, and TCRdb retains in-frame clones only, with some absent. Of under 90,000 clones listed, around a third are singletons. The data stem from a study of beta chain features in type 1 diabetes. Germline V gene sequence: CDR1 LGHNT, CDR2 FRNRAP. The CDR3 contains 15 residues. V shed 7 bases and J 4 bases; nucleotides not matched to a gene: 8. This chain connects TRBV12-5 to TRBJ2-1, with TRBD2 identical over 9 bases. The specimen was stem cell memory CD4+ T cells from blood. This clonotype was obtained from a young woman in good health. CDR3 in amino acids: CASVSSSGMYNEQFF. The CDR3 DNA reads as TGTGCTAGTGTCTCATCTAGCGGGATGTACAATGAGCAGTTCTTC. The complete variable domain, with remaining parts taken from reference TRBV12-5 and TRBJ2-1, reads DARVTQTPRHKVTEMGQEVTMRCQPILGHNTVFWYRQTMMQGLELLAYFRNRAPLDDSGMPKDRFSAEMPDATLATLKIQPSEPRDSAVYFCASVSSSGMYNEQFFGPGTRLTVL.